The present T cell receptor beta chain was sequenced within a study of T cell responses to AZD1222 COVID-19 vaccine. Study-wide results and limits: Only six or seven AZD1222 recipients were seropositive at baseline. Spike-wide coverage was observed for vaccine-associated CD4 TCRs, with dominant responses at 160-218 and 743-854. Of spike-specific TCRs, nearly half reportedly target regions left unmutated in variants.

After removal of 0 bases from V and 1 base from J, the junction contained 5 bases not matched to a gene. The CDR3 runs 17 residues. Looked up from germline, CDR1 is SGDLS and CDR2 is YYNGEE. The table came from immunoSEQ multiplex PCR; TCRdb's copy has only in-frame clones and leaves some out. Seen here are about 140,000 clones, about 90% observed once, and the top ten hold roughly 7.1%. About this clone itself: Antigen: not known.

This specimen consisted of peripheral blood, obtained 28 days after the second dose of the MenACWY control vaccine. The clonotype originates from an adult who received the MenACWY meningococcal vaccine as a control. The chain employs TRBV9 and TRBJ2-5, with 11 nucleotides matching TRBD2. The CDR3 here is CASSVDPSGGIQETQYF. CDR3 nucleotides: TGTGCCAGCAGCGTAGACCCTAGCGGGGGGATCCAAGAGACCCAGTACTTC.